This TCR beta chain was documented in a study of cytomegalovirus exposure and HLA in healthy donors. Germline lookup yields CDR1 MDHEN and CDR2 SYDVKM. J was trimmed by 5 bases and V by 5 bases; bases with no gene match: 13. The CDR3 has 18 amino acids. PCR amplification relied on 60 Vbeta primers (plus 13 Jbeta primers). TCRdb keeps only in-frame clones here, not all; method: immunoSEQ multiplex PCR. The profile shows over 110,000 clones, 82% of them singletons. This rearrangement joins TRBV28 to TRBJ2-7, with 15 bases matching TRBD2. This clonotype was sampled from a male donor in good health and CMV-seronegative. Source material: PBMCs. The CDR3 region has the DNA TGTGCCAGCAGTACCTTCGGGACTAGCGGGAGGATTCTTGACGAGCAGTACTTC. Translation gives CASSTFGTSGRILDEQYF.